The rows below give T cell receptor beta chains drawn from one sample of a study of blood T cell repertoires in COVID-19. Using immunoSEQ multiplex PCR, the repertoire was profiled, and TCRdb retains in-frame clones only, with some absent. This table has 100,000 to 150,000 clones, over 80% appearing once. The material sequenced was PBMCs or T cells enriched from blood (not recorded which). The source of these receptors is a woman aged 25 to 45 who had recovered from COVID-19. Each CDR3 is given with its conserved first and last residue.

J: TRBJ2-7; V: TRBV10-3; CDR3: CAGSGGAQNEQYF
J: TRBJ2-7; V: TRBV20-1; CDR3: CSASHRGPPYEQYF
J: TRBJ1-4; V: TRBV4-1; CDR3: CASSQFEVEKLFF
J: TRBJ2-3; V: TRBV28; CDR3: CASSPERGSTQYF
J: TRBJ1-3; V: TRBV3-1/TRBV3-2; CDR3: CASSQGAWVMYRESSGNTIYF
J: TRBJ2-3; V: TRBV6-5; CDR3: CASRQQGGGTDTQYF
J: TRBJ1-1; V: TRBV6-2/TRBV6-3; CDR3: CASSTQTGYNTEAFF
J: TRBJ1-5; V: TRBV28; CDR3: CASRNNLRPQHF
J: TRBJ1-4; V: TRBV28; CDR3: CASSLRRKTNEKLFF
J: TRBJ2-2; V: TRBV9; CDR3: CASSVGLAGVTGELFF
J: TRBJ1-2; V: TRBV20-1; CDR3: CSARLRHGYTF
J: TRBJ2-7; V: TRBV10-1; CDR3: CASSEYESTRGWF
J: TRBJ1-2; V: TRBV5-6; CDR3: CASSHTGAKGYTF
J: TRBJ2-2; V: TRBV7-8; CDR3: CASSPTEQYTGELFF
J: TRBJ1-5; V: TRBV6-2/TRBV6-3; CDR3: CASSPAMGGVSNQPQHF
J: TRBJ2-7; V: TRBV30; CDR3: CAWNQGGITYEQYF
J: TRBJ1-2; V: TRBV5-1; CDR3: CASREWTGLGGYTF
J: TRBJ1-1; V: TRBV12-3/TRBV12-4; CDR3: CADERGNTEAFF
J: TRBJ2-7; V: TRBV28; CDR3: CASSPPGTAHYEQYF
J: TRBJ2-2; V: TRBV5-6; CDR3: CASSFRRSGELFF
J: TRBJ1-6; V: TRBV30; CDR3: CAWSAGDRVYSPLHF
J: TRBJ2-2; V: TRBV11-2; CDR3: CASSPQGPNTGELFF
J: TRBJ1-2; V: TRBV5-1; CDR3: CASSVGDRDYGYTF
J: TRBJ2-5; V: TRBV12-3/TRBV12-4; CDR3: CASRGARETQYF
J: TRBJ2-4; V: TRBV5-1; CDR3: CASSLVQGTKNIQYF
J: TRBJ1-3; V: TRBV14; CDR3: CASSQGGGGNTIYF
J: TRBJ2-1; V: TRBV27; CDR3: CASTRRGAYNEQFF
J: TRBJ2-7; V: TRBV14; CDR3: CASSQDLGGDYEQYF
J: TRBJ1-6; V: TRBV11-2; CDR3: CASSPMSGGPPLHF
J: TRBJ2-7; V: TRBV11-2; CDR3: CASSSLRAYEQYF
J: TRBJ2-5; V: TRBV5-6; CDR3: CASSLGVTGVKTQYF
J: TRBJ2-1; V: TRBV12-5; CDR3: CASGLALSFQESSSYNEQFF
J: TRBJ1-1; V: TRBV30; CDR3: CAWRGPYGGANTEAFF
J: TRBJ1-2; V: TRBV4-1; CDR3: CASSLRRGGQGGGYTF
J: TRBJ1-4; V: TRBV28; CDR3: CASRGIRTNEKLFF
J: TRBJ1-2; V: TRBV28; CDR3: CASSSTGPYGYTF
J: TRBJ1-6; V: TRBV30; CDR3: CAPGTLNSPLHF
J: TRBJ1-2; V: TRBV5-5; CDR3: CASSPTPGTDSWGYTF
J: TRBJ2-1; V: TRBV7-3; CDR3: CASSPRAGGPRNEQFF
J: TRBJ2-1; V: TRBV27; CDR3: CASSFWVSSSYNEQFF
J: TRBJ2-2; V: TRBV5-1; CDR3: CASSLVMSTGELFF
J: TRBJ2-4; V: TRBV19; CDR3: CASSIAGAKNIQYF
J: TRBJ2-5; V: TRBV4-2; CDR3: CASSPRGATAPQETQYF
J: TRBJ2-2; V: TRBV7-9; CDR3: CASSFVAAGNTGELFF
J: TRBJ2-7; V: TRBV4-2; CDR3: CASSQDFAGGSTYEQYF
J: TRBJ1-6; V: TRBV11-2; CDR3: CASSSLRGLNSPLHF
J: TRBJ2-7; V: TRBV6-5; CDR3: CASSYGGRPTYEQYF
J: TRBJ1-6; V: TRBV19; CDR3: CASSTESSYNSPLHF
J: TRBJ2-1; V: TRBV19; CDR3: CASSMGGGSYNEQFF
J: TRBJ1-2; V: TRBV5-1; CDR3: CASSLALQGGYTF
J: TRBJ1-1; V: TRBV7-2; CDR3: CASSLVGGRLSKAEAFF
J: TRBJ2-5; V: TRBV5-6; CDR3: CASSLRTPQETQYF
J: TRBJ1-1; V: TRBV19; CDR3: CASSSRVQGVLMNTEAFF
J: TRBJ1-2; V: TRBV19; CDR3: CASSIEHRVGYTF
J: TRBJ1-5; V: TRBV28; CDR3: CASSFRQTPYSNQPQHF